This TCR beta chain is drawn from a study of T-cell memory formation after mild COVID-19. Study-wide findings and caveats: The study found contracting CD4+ clones mainly in CM and EM and contracting CD8+ clones in EMRA.

Trimming left V 4 bases short and J 6 bases short, with 8 bases between. CDR1 SQVTM and CDR2 ANQGSEA come from the germline V gene. This CDR3 region has 11 residues. Constant-segment primers served in 5'RACE that generated TCR alpha and TCR beta cDNA libraries bearing sample barcodes and UMIs. MiXCR was run by TCRdb on the 5' RACE reads, yielding one entry per CDR3 protein. Found here are roughly 400,000 distinct CDR3 sequences, about 20% of them singletons; the top ten hold about 22%. This clonotype has a handful of counts. The antigen is unknown. The chain carries TRBV29-1 and TRBJ2-3; no clear D gene. The TCR originated in a man between 18 and 29 years old who had mild COVID-19 (a few samples of this study predate the infection). Cell type and time point are not known. The sequenced sample was PBMCs or a T cell subset sorted from them (not recorded which). The CDR3 DNA sequence: TGCAGCGTTGGATCCTCGGATACGCAGTATTTT. Its protein product is CSVGSSDTQYF.